One sample yielded the 2 T cell receptor beta chains listed below, sequenced in a study of technical replicates of blood from a handful of donors. Method: immunoSEQ multiplex PCR; TCRdb's copy keeps in-frame clones and lacks some. This sample has roughly 83,000 clones; 85% to 95% occur once, and the top ten carry 0.25%. The source material was T cells isolated from PBMCs. These receptors were obtained from a human donor in good health.

The chain couples TRBV6-5 to TRBJ2-3; a possible D gene is TRBD1 (5 bases). The ends were cut back, 6 bases at V and 3 bases at J, with 16 bases in the middle. The CDR3 loop spans 15 amino acids. Per germline, CDR1 MNHEY and CDR2 SVGAGI. The CDR3 spells CASRRQSFGTDTQYF. CDR3 sequence (DNA): TGTGCCAGCAGGCGACAGAGCTTTGGGACAGATACGCAGTATTTT.

CDR3 residues: CASSFGQGITGELFF. The CDR3 coding sequence is TGCGCCAGCAGCTTCGGACAGGGGATAACCGGGGAGCTGTTTTTT. This chain connects TRBV5-1 to TRBJ2-2, with 9 positions matching TRBD1. The J segment lost 5 bases and the V segment lost 2 bases, leaving 4 bases of the junction unmatched. Germline values: CDR1 SGHRS, CDR2 YFSETQ. This CDR3 comprises 15 residues.